This is a list of T cell receptor beta chains from one sample in a study of blood T cell repertoires in COVID-19. Clones were sequenced by immunoSEQ multiplex PCR, and TCRdb holds only the in-frame ones, with some missing. The data show a few hundred thousand clones, with approximately 88% seen just once and about 4.7% held by the top ten. Material for sequencing was PBMCs or T cells enriched from blood (not recorded which). These receptors were taken from a man under 40 who had recovered from COVID-19. CDR3s include the opening cysteine and the closing phenylalanine or tryptophan. The D gene is left open where the match is weak. The listing skips clone size in some rows; elsewhere it reads once, few, many or a size class.

v_call	clone_size	j_call	d_call	cdr3_nt	cdr3_aa
TRBV19	.	TRBJ1-2	TRBD1	TGTGCCAGTAGTATGGAGGGCAGGGGGAACTATGGCTACACCTTC	CASSMEGRGNYGYTF
TRBV24-1	.	TRBJ1-2	.	TGTGCCACCAGTGACCTTGGGGAGAACTATGGCTACACCTTC	CATSDLGENYGYTF
TRBV19	.	TRBJ1-1	.	TGTGCCAGTAGTATAGGACAGGAGAACACTGAAGCTTTCTTT	CASSIGQENTEAFF
TRBV5-1	.	TRBJ2-7	TRBD2	TGCGCCAGCAGCCGGGGACTAAGAGACGAGCAGTACTTC	CASSRGLRDEQYF
TRBV6-1	.	TRBJ1-2	TRBD1	TGTGCCAGCAGTGAAGCCTACGGACAGGGGGCTGGAGGCTACACCTTC	CASSEAYGQGAGGYTF
TRBV10-3	.	TRBJ1-1	.	TGTGCCATCAGTGATAATCTTGAAGCTTTCTTT	CAISDNLEAFF
TRBV5-1	.	TRBJ1-1	.	TGCGCCAGCAGCTACCAAGGAGGGGATGAGACTGAAGCTTTCTTT	CASSYQGGDETEAFF
TRBV3-1/TRBV3-2	.	TRBJ2-5	TRBD2	TGTGCCAGCAGTTTACCCCTAGCGGGGGGGCCACAGACCCAGTACTTC	CASSLPLAGGPQTQYF
TRBV28	.	TRBJ1-5	.	TGTGCCAGCACCCCAACAGGGTCCCCACTTAATCAGCCCCAGCATTTT	CASTPTGSPLNQPQHF
TRBV11-3	.	TRBJ2-1	TRBD2	TGTGCCAGCAGCTTAGATTCGCTAGCGGAGTGGGGCCACGAGTACAATGAGCAGTTCTTC	CASSLDSLAEWGHEYNEQFF
TRBV30	.	TRBJ1-6	.	TGTGCCTGGAGTGTATCAGAAAATTCACCCCTCCACTTT	CAWSVSENSPLHF
TRBV15	.	TRBJ1-6	.	TGTGCCACCAGCAGCCCCACAGTAAATAATTCACCCCTCCACTTT	CATSSPTVNNSPLHF
TRBV28	few	TRBJ2-7	TRBD1	TGTGCCAGCAGACCCGGACAGGTGTCCTCCTACGAGCAGTACTTC	CASRPGQVSSYEQYF
TRBV2	.	TRBJ2-5	.	TGTGCCAGCAGAGACATTATCCAAGAGACCCAGTACTTC	CASRDIIQETQYF
TRBV10-1	once	TRBJ2-3	TRBD2	TGCGCCAGCAGTGAGCCGACGGGACTAGCGGGGACCGGCGGTCCCACAGATACGCAGTATTTT	CASSEPTGLAGTGGPTDTQYF
TRBV7-9	.	TRBJ1-5	.	TGTGCCAGCAGCTTTTCCGATCAGCCCCAGCATTTT	CASSFSDQPQHF
TRBV4-1	.	TRBJ2-7	TRBD1	TGCGCCAGCAGCCAAGGCCAAGGGGGCAGGGGCTACGAGCAGTACTTC	CASSQGQGGRGYEQYF
TRBV11-3	.	TRBJ2-1	.	TGTGCCAGCAGCTTAGATGGTTTGGGGACAAGACAGTTCTTC	CASSLDGLGTRQFF
TRBV7-3	once	TRBJ1-4	.	TGTGCCAGCAGCTTAAGGAGGAATGAAAAACTGTTTTTT	CASSLRRNEKLFF
TRBV6-5	.	TRBJ2-1	TRBD2	TGTGCCAGCAGTTCTTCTAGCGGGGGGGGCTCCGAGCAGTTCTTC	CASSSSSGGGSEQFF
TRBV7-8	.	TRBJ2-1	TRBD2	TGTGCCAGCAGCATGACTAGCGGGACGTACAATGAGCAGTTCTTC	CASSMTSGTYNEQFF
TRBV7-2	.	TRBJ2-2	.	TGTGCCAGCAGCTTAATCCGTGCGTCCGGGGAGCTGTTTTTT	CASSLIRASGELFF
TRBV3-1/TRBV3-2	.	TRBJ1-2	.	TGTGCCAGCAGCCAATTGGACAGCCCGTTCTATGGCTACACCTTC	CASSQLDSPFYGYTF
TRBV11-2	once	TRBJ1-6	TRBD1	TGTGCCAGCAGCGACACGACAACCAGGGGGACAAATTCACCCCTCCACTTT	CASSDTTTRGTNSPLHF
TRBV27	.	TRBJ2-1	TRBD2	TGTGCCACCAGTTTCGGGGGGAGCTCCTACAATGAGCAGTTCTTC	CATSFGGSSYNEQFF
TRBV6-7	.	TRBJ1-2	.	TGTGCCAGCAGTTACTCCCTAAAGGGGGTTTGCGATGGCTACACCTTC	CASSYSLKGVCDGYTF
TRBV5-4	.	TRBJ1-2	TRBD1	TGTGCCAGCAGCTTGGGTGGAACAGGGGGCAACTATGGCTACACCTTC	CASSLGGTGGNYGYTF
TRBV9	.	TRBJ2-5	TRBD2	TGTGCCAGCAGCGTACCATCGCTAGCGGGGGCCGACCAAGAGACCCAGTACTTC	CASSVPSLAGADQETQYF
TRBV5-6	.	TRBJ2-5	TRBD1	TGTGCCAGCAGCTACGGACAGGGACAAGAGACCCAGTACTTC	CASSYGQGQETQYF
TRBV12-3/TRBV12-4	.	TRBJ1-1	TRBD1	TGTGCGAGCGGGGGACAGGTTAACACTGAAGCTTTCTTT	CASGGQVNTEAFF
TRBV11-2	.	TRBJ2-6	TRBD1	TGTGCCAGCAGCTCCCGGGACAGGGGGCGTTCCAGTGCCAACGTCCTGACTTTC	CASSSRDRGRSSANVLTF
TRBV5-1	.	TRBJ1-4	.	TGCGCCAGCAGCTTGGCCGGGGTTGGGGAAAAACTGTTTTTT	CASSLAGVGEKLFF
TRBV5-1	.	TRBJ2-7	.	TGCGCCAGCAGCCCAGGGACACGCTACGAGCAGTACTTC	CASSPGTRYEQYF
TRBV28	.	TRBJ1-2	.	TGTGCCAGCAGACGCACTATCGAGAGGATCGGCGGCTACACCTTC	CASRRTIERIGGYTF
TRBV28	.	TRBJ2-7	.	TGTGCCAGCAGTCTAAACAGGGAAAGGGAGCAGTACTTC	CASSLNREREQYF
TRBV7-9	.	TRBJ2-3	TRBD2	TGTGCCAGCAGCAAAGGACTAGCGGGGTGGACAGATACGCAGTATTTT	CASSKGLAGWTDTQYF
TRBV27	.	TRBJ1-2	TRBD1	TGTGCCAGCAAAACCCGAGGGGGCGGCTACACCTTC	CASKTRGGGYTF
TRBV25-1	.	TRBJ1-1	TRBD1	TGTGCCAGCAGAGAGGGGGCGCGAGCTGAAGCTTTCTTT	CASREGARAEAFF
TRBV24-1	few	TRBJ2-3	TRBD1	TGTGCCACCAGTGAACCGGACAGGGGCAACACAGATACGCAGTATTTT	CATSEPDRGNTDTQYF